What follows is one T cell receptor beta chain and its context. These data are taken from a study of T cell changes during pregnancy in multiple sclerosis. Using immunoSEQ multiplex PCR, the repertoire was profiled, and TCRdb retains in-frame clones only, with some absent. The sample lists roughly 59,000 clones; 93% were seen once. This specimen was CD8+ T cells from peripheral blood mononuclear cells, taken in the second trimester of pregnancy. The clonotype was recovered from a female donor with multiple sclerosis, enrolled in a pregnancy study.

This CDR3 reads CASSLSTPGQGGGYTF. The CDR3 nucleotides read TGTGCCAGCAGCTTATCAACCCCGGGACAGGGAGGTGGCTACACCTTC. The rearrangement links TRBV7-2 to TRBJ1-2; the match to TRBD1 covers 9 bases. Germline V gene lookup returns CDR1 SGHTA and CDR2 FQGNSA. The trim removed 2 bases at V and 7 bases at J, leaving 11 bases unmatched. This CDR3 has 16 amino acids.